This T cell receptor beta chain originates from a study of molecular identifiers for immune sequencing clone quantification. Study-level findings and limits: Clone sizes that are highly expanded could be underestimated when identical TCR molecules share a barcode. Amid around 900,000 naive cells, spiked Jurkat TCR RNA from one cell was reportedly still detectable.

Many counts were recorded for this clonotype. Its antigen is unknown. MiXCR was run by TCRdb on the PCR reads, yielding one entry per CDR3 protein. The sample holds about 86,000 distinct CDR3 sequences, roughly 23% seen once. The origin of this receptor is a human donor in good health. Some libraries in this study had Jurkat cell RNA spiked in. Material for sequencing was naive CD8+ T cells from blood, with Jurkat cell RNA spiked in. Subset here: FACS-sorted CD8+CD4-CCR7+CD45RA+ naive T cells.

CDR3 protein: CASSFTSGYFYEQYF. CDR3 bases: TGTGCCAGCAGCTTCACTAGCGGGTACTTCTACGAGCAGTACTTC. This sequence joins TRBV5-6 and TRBJ2-7; TRBD2 matches 9 bases. The V gene's germline CDR1 is SGHDT and CDR2 YYEEEE. The CDR3 is made up of 15 amino acids. With 2 bases clipped from V and 3 bases from J, the junction kept 6 bases outside the gene matches.